The 27 T cell receptor beta chains given below trace back to one sample, sequenced in a study of vaccination effects on CD4 cells after COVID-19 (dated by TCRdb to the early 2020s). To prepare the library, the immunoSEQ multiplex PCR assay was applied. TCRdb's version of the immuneACCESS table is confined to in-frame rearrangements and falls short of the full clone set. An unresolved V gene accounts for under half of the shortfall where checked; the remainder is of unknown origin. In all, the sample holds 50,000 to 60,000 clones, and 70% of those were seen once. About 18% of the sample lies in the top ten. Their cognate antigens are unknown. In the ViraFEST assay, PBMC were stimulated with viral peptide pools, and TCR sequencing was then used to find antigen-specific CD4+ T cell clonotypes based on their expansion. After less than 13 days of culture, CD4+ T cells were isolated with the EasySep CD4+ T cell isolation kit. Negative nucleocapsid antibody results before and after vaccination confirmed that the healthy vaccine recipients had no prior SARS-CoV-2 infection.

The starting material was CD4+ T cells from PBMCs cultured with SARS-CoV-2 spike peptides, obtained before COVID-19 vaccination. Reading the label with the study, this specimen's cell subset or site is: SARS-CoV-2 spike overlapping peptide pool stimulation. Receptors were obtained from a human donor who received a COVID-19 vaccine.

The chain combines TRBV5-6 with TRBJ2-1; 11 nucleotides line up with TRBD2. V gave up 4 bases and J gave up 4 bases; unmatched junction bases: 7. The germline V gene encodes CDR1 SGHDT and CDR2 YYEEEE. CDR3 length: 16 residues. CDR3 in amino acids: CASSPSRTSGYNEQFF. The DNA of the CDR3 is TGTGCCAGCAGCCCGAGTCGGACTAGCGGGTACAATGAGCAGTTCTTC.

The chain carries TRBV28 and TRBJ1-2; weak D call: TRBD1 (6 bases). Germline assignment: CDR1 MDHEN and CDR2 SYDVKM. V was pared by 1 base and J by 7 bases, with 16 bases between. This CDR3 comprises 15 residues. CDR3 sequence: CASSLSDRSVSGYTF. In nucleotides, the CDR3 is TGTGCCAGCAGTTTATCGGACAGATCGGTCTCTGGCTACACCTTC.

This sequence joins TRBV4-1 and TRBJ2-2, with D uncertain. The CDR3 has 14 residues. The V and J ends lost 4 bases and 6 bases respectively, with 12 bases between them. Per the germline V gene, CDR1 is MGHRA and CDR2 is YSYEKL. Here the CDR3 reads CASSPRRDSGELFF. The CDR3 DNA is TGCGCCAGCAGCCCCCGGCGCGACTCCGGGGAGCTGTTTTTT.

The rearrangement joins TRBV9 to TRBJ2-3; D remains ambiguous. The V gene lost 0 bases and the J gene lost 0 bases, with 8 bases spanning the gap. The V gene's germline CDR1 is SGDLS and CDR2 YYNGEE. The CDR3 totals 15 residues. The DNA for the CDR3 is TGTGCCAGCAGCGTAGTTATGGAAAGCACAGATACGCAGTATTTT. Translation gives CASSVVMESTDTQYF.

V and J are TRBV11-3 and TRBJ2-1; 7 bases map to TRBD2. CDR1 is SGHNT, CDR2 YENEEA, per germline. Germline trimming cut 2 bases from V and 4 bases from J; bases unmatched to any gene: 2. The CDR3 runs to 14 residues. The CDR3 bases are TGTGCCAGCAGCTTAAGCGGGGATTACAATGAGCAGTTCTTC. Residues: CASSLSGDYNEQFF.

V usage is TRBV12-3 or TRBV12-4 and J usage is TRBJ2-6, with D uncertain. This CDR3 has 13 residues. Trimming took 8 bases from V and 0 from J, leaving 5 bases between them. In DNA, the CDR3 is TGTGCCAGCGCTAACTCTGGGGCCAACGTCCTGACTTTC. Protein sequence: CASANSGANVLTF.

This clone was seen a single time. This chain links TRBV7-9 with TRBJ2-5, with 7 bases aligning to TRBD2. V lost 5 bases to trimming and J lost 5 bases; unmatched junction nucleotides: 17. The CDR3 totals 17 residues. In germline, CDR1 is SEHNR, CDR2 FQNEAQ (reference sequence). CDR3 amino acids: CASSPDAGEARRETQYF. CDR3 coding DNA: TGTGCCAGCAGCCCCGACGCGGGGGAGGCTCGCCGCGAGACCCAGTACTTC.

The chain combines TRBV6-6 with TRBJ1-1; perhaps TRBD1 as D (6 bases). V lost 6 bases and J lost 6, with 11 bases in between. Germline CDR1 and CDR2: MNHNY and SVGAGI (reference sequence). CDR3 length: 12 residues. This chain's CDR3 is CASSQGWAEAFF. The CDR3 coding sequence is TGTGCCAGCAGCCAGGGGTGGGCTGAAGCTTTCTTT.

The V call is TRBV5-1, the J call TRBJ2-6, with TRBD1 as a possible D gene (6 bases). V was cut by 4 bases and J by 0 bases, with 14 bases left in between. CDR3 size: 17 residues. Germline V gene data show CDR1 as SGHRS and CDR2 as YFSETQ. The CDR3 region is CASSPQTGASGANVLTF. The CDR3 DNA follows: TGCGCCAGCAGCCCTCAGACAGGAGCCTCTGGGGCCAACGTCCTGACTTTC.

The chain couples TRBV6-4 to TRBJ1-2, with D possibly matching TRBD1 (6 bases). Trimming left V 2 bases short and J 7 bases short, with 11 bases between. Germline V gene data show CDR1 as MRHNA and CDR2 as SNTAGT. There are 13 residues in the CDR3. The CDR3 DNA follows: TGTGCCAGCAGTGACGTGGGGGGCTTTGGCTACACCTTC. This translates into CASSDVGGFGYTF.

In its sample, this clone was seen once. This chain connects TRBV29-1 to TRBJ1-1, with 7 bases aligning to TRBD1. The trim removed 7 bases at V and 0 bases at J, leaving 8 bases unmatched. CDR1 and CDR2 (germline): SQVTM, ANQGSEA. This CDR3 contains 14 residues. The CDR3 DNA reads as TGCAGCGCCAACAGGGGACCGATGAACACTGAAGCTTTCTTT. Translated, it gives CSANRGPMNTEAFF.

The CDR3 bases are TGTGCCAGCAGCTCAGCGGCGCAAGAGACCCAGTACTTC. This encodes CASSSAAQETQYF. The chain has TRBV7-2 and TRBJ2-5; possibly TRBD2 for D (5 bases). The CDR3 sequence is 13 residues long. The germline V gene has CDR1 SGHTA and CDR2 FQGNSA. Trimming left V 4 bases short and J 2 bases short, with 8 bases between.

This clone has just a few counts. The chain combines TRBV11-3 with TRBJ2-1; perhaps TRBD2 as D (6 bases). There are 16 residues in the CDR3. V was pared by 1 base and J by 1 base, with 11 bases between. The germline gives CDR1 SGHNT, CDR2 YENEEA. This CDR3 reads CASSLGGTGSYNEQFF. The CDR3 DNA reads as TGTGCCAGCAGCTTAGGGGGGACTGGGTCCTACAATGAGCAGTTCTTC.

The chain recombines TRBV4-1 with TRBJ2-5; 11 positions match TRBD2. V lost 5 bases to trimming and J lost 5 bases; unmatched junction nucleotides: 13. CDR1 is MGHRA, CDR2 YSYEKL, per germline. The CDR3 covers 17 residues. The CDR3 sequence is CASSYQLAGAAAETQYF. DNA of the CDR3: TGCGCCAGCAGCTACCAACTAGCGGGGGCCGCGGCGGAGACCCAGTACTTC.

This chain uses TRBV10-3 with TRBJ1-6; D unresolved. Trimming pared 2 bases from V and 7 bases from J, leaving 9 bases between. Germline loops: CDR1 ENHRY, CDR2 SYGVKD. The CDR3 spans 14 residues. DNA for the CDR3: TGTGCCATCAGTGAGGTGACGGAGAATTCACCCCTCCACTTT. This encodes CAISEVTENSPLHF.

The rearrangement links TRBV12-3 or TRBV12-4 to TRBJ2-7; no definite D call. The V and J ends lost 6 bases and 6 bases respectively, with 15 bases between them. The CDR3 totals 13 residues. The CDR3 DNA reads TGTGCCAGCAGACCCGTTGGTTGGGGCGAGCAGTACTTC. Its translation: CASRPVGWGEQYF.

The chain is built from TRBV27 and TRBJ2-7, with TRBD1 matching 8 bases. Trimming at V came to 5 bases and at J to 0 bases, leaving 6 bases not matched to a gene. This CDR3 has 15 residues. The germline CDR1 and CDR2 sequences are MNHEY and SMNVEV (reference sequence). The CDR3 here is CASSLRGQGSYEQYF. DNA for the CDR3: TGTGCCAGCAGTCTCAGAGGACAGGGCTCCTACGAGCAGTACTTC.

The chain uses TRBV28 and TRBJ1-2; no clear D. The V gene lost 2 bases and the J gene lost 0 bases, with 4 bases spanning the gap. CDR3 length: 13 residues. CDR1 MDHEN and CDR2 SYDVKM come from the germline V gene. CDR3 in amino acids: CASSLEPNYGYTF. The CDR3 DNA reads TGTGCCAGCAGTTTAGAGCCTAACTATGGCTACACCTTC.

The chain is built from TRBV7-2 and TRBJ2-3, with D possibly TRBD2 on 6 matching bases. This CDR3 has 11 amino acids. V gave up 6 bases and J gave up 12 bases, with 13 bases separating them. CDR1 is SGHTA, CDR2 FQGNSA, per germline. This CDR3 is CASRAGLTQYF. CDR3 nucleotides: TGTGCCAGCAGGGCGGGACTTACTCAGTATTTT.

The chain joins TRBV28 to TRBJ2-5, with D unclear. Per germline, CDR1 MDHEN and CDR2 SYDVKM. This CDR3 spans 13 amino acids. V dropped 8 bases and J dropped 0 bases, with 10 bases sitting between them. CDR3 amino acids: CASRWANQETQYF. The CDR3 DNA follows: TGTGCCAGCCGTTGGGCCAACCAAGAGACCCAGTACTTC.

The rearrangement uses TRBV27 and TRBJ2-1, with TRBD2 as a possible D gene (6 bases). Deletions cut 0 bases from V and 0 bases from J, with 12 bases between. Germline lookup yields CDR1 MNHEY and CDR2 SMNVEV (reference sequence). CDR3 length: 17 amino acids. As DNA, the CDR3 is TGTGCCAGCAGTTTATCGATAGACGGGAGCTCCTACAATGAGCAGTTCTTC. This sequence encodes CASSLSIDGSSYNEQFF.

This clone was seen a few times. This chain connects TRBV7-9 to TRBJ2-1; 7 nucleotides match TRBD1. Germline CDR1 SEHNR, CDR2 FQNEAQ (reference sequence). J was trimmed by 16 bases and V by 7 bases; bases with no gene match: 7. The CDR3 sequence is 10 residues long. Written as DNA, the CDR3 is TGTGCCAGCACCTCACAGGGGAATTTCTTC. Its protein is CASTSQGNFF.

V and J are TRBV28 and TRBJ2-2; D possibly corresponds to TRBD2 (5 bases). The CDR3 loop spans 14 amino acids. Trimming shortened V by 4 bases and J by 3 bases, and 9 bases separated the two germline ends. The germline CDR1 and CDR2 sequences are MDHEN and SYDVKM. This CDR3 is CASSSYSDTGELFF. Written as DNA, the CDR3 is TGTGCCAGCAGTTCCTATAGCGACACCGGGGAGCTGTTTTTT.

The chain links TRBV5-1 to TRBJ2-1; 8 positions match TRBD2. This CDR3 contains 14 residues. Per germline, CDR1 SGHRS and CDR2 YFSETQ. Trimming removed 7 bases from V and 4 bases from J; junction bases left unmatched: 7. The DNA of the CDR3 is TGCGCCAGCGGCCGGAGCGGGGGTTACAATGAGCAGTTCTTC. Translated, it gives CASGRSGGYNEQFF. The variable domain in full, completed from reference TRBV5-1 and TRBJ2-1, reads KAGVTQTPRYLIKTRGQQVTLSCSPISGHRSVSWYQQTPGQGLQFLFEYFSETQRNKGNFPGRFSGRQFSNSRSEMNVSTLELGDSALYLCASGRSGGYNEQFFGPGTRLTVL.

This chain uses TRBV30 with TRBJ2-4, with TRBD2 identical over 9 bases. V shed 1 base and J 9 bases; nucleotides not matched to a gene: 7. From germline, CDR1 is GTSNPN and CDR2 SVGIG (reference sequence). The CDR3 runs to 14 residues. CDR3 sequence (DNA): TGTGCCTGGAGTGGGCTAGCGGGATCTGGCATTCAGTACTTC. Its protein product is CAWSGLAGSGIQYF.

V usage is TRBV4-3 and J usage is TRBJ1-2; a possible D gene is TRBD1 (5 bases). CDR3 length equals 15 residues. CDR1 is LGHNA, CDR2 YSLEER, per germline. V lost 0 bases to trimming and J lost 5 bases, with 13 bases between them. The CDR3 reads CASSQDRGGRYGYTF. The CDR3 region has the DNA TGCGCCAGCAGCCAAGATCGTGGGGGGAGGTATGGCTACACCTTC.

The chain links TRBV3-1 (or the pseudogene TRBV3-2) to TRBJ1-2; D is uncertain. Germline loops: CDR1 LGHDT, CDR2 YNNKEL (reference sequence). This CDR3 comprises 11 residues. V lost 1 base and J lost 7, with 4 bases in between. CDR3 coding DNA: TGTGCCAGCAGCCAAGGAGGTGGCTACACCTTC. Protein sequence: CASSQGGGYTF.